This TCR beta chain was recovered during a study of blood T cell repertoires in COVID-19. The wider study: The United States, Italy and Spain supplied acute and convalescent COVID-19 samples. From T cells, B-cell-depleted T cells, or PBMCs came the material, which was cDNA or gDNA.

In the study's own analysis: Quantification of nucleated cells was approximated via reference gene primer amplification. The method was immunoSEQ multiplex PCR; TCRdb's version includes in-frame clones alone and lacks a portion of them. Clonal size and the V and J genes are those of that table, whereas D and trimming came from the DNA. The sample holds more than 90,000 clones, roughly nine tenths seen once. V was pared by 5 bases and J by 6 bases, with 17 bases between. The CDR3 is 14 amino acids. Germline-derived CDR1 and CDR2 are LGHNT and FRNRAP. The receptor comes from a man between 50 and 59 years old with acute or convalescent COVID-19. The sequenced sample consisted of peripheral blood. The V gene is TRBV12-5, the J gene TRBJ2-7; D is possibly TRBD2 (5 bases). CDR3 residues: CASGPSGFRTEQYF. The CDR3 DNA is TGTGCTAGTGGTCCCAGCGGATTCCGCACCGAGCAGTACTTC.